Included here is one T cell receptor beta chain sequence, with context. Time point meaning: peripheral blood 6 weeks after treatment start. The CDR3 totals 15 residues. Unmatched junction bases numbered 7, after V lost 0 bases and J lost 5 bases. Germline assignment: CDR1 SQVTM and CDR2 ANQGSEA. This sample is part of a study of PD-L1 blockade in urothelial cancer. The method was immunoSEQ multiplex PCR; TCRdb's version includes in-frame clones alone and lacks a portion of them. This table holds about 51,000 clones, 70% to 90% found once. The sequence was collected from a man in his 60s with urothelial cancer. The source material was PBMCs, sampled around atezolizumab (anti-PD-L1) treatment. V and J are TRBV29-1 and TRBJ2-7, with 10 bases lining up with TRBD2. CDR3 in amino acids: CSVEDPRTSGDEQYF. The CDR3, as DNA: TGCAGCGTTGAAGATCCGAGGACTAGCGGAGACGAGCAGTACTTC.